This T cell receptor beta chain derives from a study of blood T cell repertoires in COVID-19. On this clone: Other DNA sequences in this specimen translate into the identical CDR3.

This CDR3 has 13 amino acids. The V gene lost 5 bases and the J gene lost 2 bases, with 7 bases spanning the gap. The assay was immunoSEQ multiplex PCR, and TCRdb's table has in-frame clones only and misses some. The sample records hundreds of thousands of clones, 82% being singletons. V gene TRBV12-3 or TRBV12-4 combines with J gene TRBJ1-5, with D hard to call. Sequencing input: PBMCs or T cells enriched from blood (not recorded which). The sequence was collected from an older woman who had recovered from COVID-19. The CDR3: CASSPQGNQPQHF. The CDR3 coding sequence is TGTGCCAGCAGTCCACAAGGCAATCAGCCCCAGCATTTT.